Listed below are T cell receptor beta chains from one sample, sequenced in a study of cytomegalovirus exposure and HLA in healthy donors. The data were produced by immunoSEQ multiplex PCR, yet TCRdb's version contains in-frame clones alone and is incomplete. The sample table sets out 90,000 to 130,000 clones. The sequenced sample was PBMCs. Receptor source: a man between 25 and 39 years old in good health and CMV-seronegative. Each CDR3 is given with its conserved first and last residue. A D gene is named only where the DNA matches it firmly.

TGTGCTTTAACCCTACCCGCCAGGGATGGCTACACCTTC	CALTLPARDGYTF	-	TRBV19	TRBJ1-2
TGTGCCAGCAGTGCCTCCGGGACTAGTGTAAACGAGCAGTACTTC	CASSASGTSVNEQYF	TRBD2	TRBV27	TRBJ2-7
TGTGCCAGTAGCCTCACACCAGGGATGAACACCGGGGAGCTGTTTTTT	CASSLTPGMNTGELFF	-	TRBV19	TRBJ2-2
TGTGCCAGCAGCTTTACTAGCGGGGGAAGCTACGAGCAGTACTTC	CASSFTSGGSYEQYF	TRBD2	TRBV7-2	TRBJ2-7
TGCGCCAGCAGCCAGTCCGTCCTAGCCAAAAACATTCAGTACTTC	CASSQSVLAKNIQYF	-	TRBV4-3	TRBJ2-4
TGTGCCACCACAACCGCGGCGCGGTATGGCTACACCTTC	CATTTAARYGYTF	-	TRBV28	TRBJ1-2
TGTGCCAGCAGTGCGACCGGGACAGGGAGTGAAGCTTTCTTT	CASSATGTGSEAFF	TRBD1	TRBV9	TRBJ1-1
TGTGCCAGCAGCGTATTACAGGCGAACTATGGCTACACCTTC	CASSVLQANYGYTF	-	TRBV9	TRBJ1-2
TGTGCCAGCAGCGATTTGGGGGAAGCGGGCGAAAAACTGTTTTTT	CASSDLGEAGEKLFF	-	TRBV7-9	TRBJ1-4
TGTGCCAGCTCACCATCCAGGGGGCGAGGCGGGGAGCTGTTTTTT	CASSPSRGRGGELFF	TRBD1	TRBV18	TRBJ2-2
TGTGCCAGCAGGCCTCCGGGGGGCGGATCCTACGAGCAGTACTTC	CASRPPGGGSYEQYF	-	TRBV6-5	TRBJ2-7
TGCAGTGCTAGGTCGGGCGAGCAGTACTTC	CSARSGEQYF	-	TRBV20-1	TRBJ2-7
TGTGCCAGCAGTGAGTTCAGGGTGTCGAATTCACCCCTCCACTTT	CASSEFRVSNSPLHF	-	TRBV6-1	TRBJ1-6
TGTGCCAGCACGAGACAGGGACCTAGCTCCTATAATTCACCCCTCCACTTT	CASTRQGPSSYNSPLHF	TRBD1	TRBV2	TRBJ1-6
TGTGCCAGCAGTTTAGGAGGGGCGCAAGGGAAAGCTTTCTTT	CASSLGGAQGKAFF	-	TRBV27	TRBJ1-1
TGTGCCAGCAGATGGAGCAGGGACACTGAAGCTTTCTTT	CASRWSRDTEAFF	-	TRBV6-6	TRBJ1-1
TGTGCCAGCAGCCTCAATAGCGGGGGGGCTCATGAGCAGTTCTTC	CASSLNSGGAHEQFF	TRBD2	TRBV11-2	TRBJ2-1
TGTGCCATCAGTGACATATACGGCAGTCAGGGATATGGCTACACCTTC	CAISDIYGSQGYGYTF	-	TRBV10-3	TRBJ1-2
TGTGCCAGCAGCTTGGGAAAGGGACTACTGGAGGAGACCCAGTACTTC	CASSLGKGLLEETQYF	TRBD2	TRBV5-6	TRBJ2-5
TGTGCCAGCAGCTTAATCAGCGGGTCGGGCAATGAGCAGTTCTTC	CASSLISGSGNEQFF	-	TRBV11-3	TRBJ2-1
TGCGCCAGCAGCTTGTCCGCGGGAATGAACACTGAAGCTTTCTTT	CASSLSAGMNTEAFF	-	TRBV5-1	TRBJ1-1
TGTGCCAGCAGCTTGCCTAGCACAGATACGCAGTATTTT	CASSLPSTDTQYF	-	TRBV5-6	TRBJ2-3
TGTGCCATTGGGGACAGCCTGAACTCCTACGAGCAGTACTTC	CAIGDSLNSYEQYF	TRBD1	TRBV10-3	TRBJ2-7
TGTGCCTGGAGATCAGGGGGAAATCGAGCTTTCTTT	CAWRSGGNRAFF	TRBD1	TRBV30	TRBJ1-1
TGTGCCAGCAGCCGCGGACAGGGGCGGGGGAATCAGCCCCAGCATTTT	CASSRGQGRGNQPQHF	TRBD1	TRBV7-9	TRBJ1-5
TGTGCCAGCAGCTTAGTGGGGGGGAAGAACACCGGGGAGCTGTTTTTT	CASSLVGGKNTGELFF	TRBD2	TRBV11-2	TRBJ2-2
TGTGCCAGCTCACCTCGACAGGGTGGTGGGGTTACAGATACGCAGTATTTT	CASSPRQGGGVTDTQYF	TRBD1	TRBV18	TRBJ2-3
TGTGCCAGCAGCTGGGAGACAGGCTACGAGCAGTACTTC	CASSWETGYEQYF	-	TRBV7-6	TRBJ2-7
TGTGCCAGCAGTTACTCGGGACAGAGCTCCTACAATGAGCAGTTCTTC	CASSYSGQSSYNEQFF	TRBD1	TRBV6-5	TRBJ2-1
TGTGCCAGCAGTTCTGGGACAGGGTATCAGGAGGGGACGCAGTATTTT	CASSSGTGYQEGTQYF	TRBD1	TRBV27	TRBJ2-3
TGCGCCAGCAGCCAAGATTGGTCTAGCGGGGTTGACAATGAGCAGTTCTTC	CASSQDWSSGVDNEQFF	TRBD2	TRBV4-3	TRBJ2-1
TGTGCCAGCAGCATGGACAGGGATGAGGGCGGGGAGCTGTTTTTT	CASSMDRDEGGELFF	TRBD1	TRBV5-4	TRBJ2-2
TGCGCCAGCAGCCCGCCGACAGGGGGCACAGATACGCAGTATTTT	CASSPPTGGTDTQYF	TRBD1	TRBV5-1	TRBJ2-3
TGTGCCAGCAGTTACCTTAGTATCCCCTACGAGCAGTACTTC	CASSYLSIPYEQYF	-	TRBV6-5	TRBJ2-7
TGTGCCAGCAGTTACGCAGGGCGATACGAGCAGTACTTC	CASSYAGRYEQYF	-	TRBV28	TRBJ2-7
TGCGCCAGCAGCTCCCCGGTCGGGACTAGCGGGGTCGAGGCCTACAATGAGCAGTTCTTC	CASSSPVGTSGVEAYNEQFF	TRBD2	TRBV5-1	TRBJ2-1
TGCGCCAGCAGCCGATCGGTCGGGACAGGGAACTACGAGCAGTACTTC	CASSRSVGTGNYEQYF	TRBD1	TRBV4-3	TRBJ2-7
TGTGCCAGTACCGGAGGCCCGGGGTCGCAGTACTTC	CASTGGPGSQYF	-	TRBV19	TRBJ2-5
TGTGCCAGCAGCTGGGAGTATGCTCAGCCCCAGCATTTT	CASSWEYAQPQHF	-	TRBV2	TRBJ1-5
TGTGCCAGCACCCTGACAGGACGGAACACTGAAGCTTTCTTT	CASTLTGRNTEAFF	-	TRBV6-5	TRBJ1-1
TGTGCCAGCTCACCACAGAGAGACATGAACACTGAAGCTTTCTTT	CASSPQRDMNTEAFF	-	TRBV18	TRBJ1-1
TGTGCCAGCAGCCGGGCGGAGGGATCAGTAACTTATAATTCACCCCTCCACTTT	CASSRAEGSVTYNSPLHF	-	TRBV13	TRBJ1-6
TGTGCCAGCAGTTACCGGACAGGGTCCGGACCCGGGGAGCTGTTTTTT	CASSYRTGSGPGELFF	TRBD1	TRBV6-5	TRBJ2-2
TGTGCCAGTAGTAGGCGGGGCGACTCTGGGGCCAACGTCCTGACTTTC	CASSRRGDSGANVLTF	-	TRBV19	TRBJ2-6
TGTGCCAGCAGCTTGGCAGGGAGGGAGTACTTC	CASSLAGREYF	TRBD2	TRBV5-6	TRBJ2-7